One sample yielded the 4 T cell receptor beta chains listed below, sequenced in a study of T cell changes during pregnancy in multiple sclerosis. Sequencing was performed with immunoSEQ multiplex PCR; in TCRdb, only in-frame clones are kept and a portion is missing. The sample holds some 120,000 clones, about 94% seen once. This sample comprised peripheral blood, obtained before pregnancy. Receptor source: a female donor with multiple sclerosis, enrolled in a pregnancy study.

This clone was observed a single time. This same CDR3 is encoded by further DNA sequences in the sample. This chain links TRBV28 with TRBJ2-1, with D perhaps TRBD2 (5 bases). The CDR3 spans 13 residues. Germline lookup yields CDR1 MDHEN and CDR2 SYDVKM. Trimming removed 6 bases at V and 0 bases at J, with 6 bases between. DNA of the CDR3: TGTGCCAGCAGAACTAGCTCCTACAATGAGCAGTTCTTC. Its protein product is CASRTSSYNEQFF.

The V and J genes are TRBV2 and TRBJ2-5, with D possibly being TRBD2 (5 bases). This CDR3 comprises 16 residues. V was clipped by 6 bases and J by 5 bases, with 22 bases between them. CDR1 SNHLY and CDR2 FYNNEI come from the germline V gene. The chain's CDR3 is CASRPEERSSGETQYF. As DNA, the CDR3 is TGTGCCAGCAGGCCTGAGGAGCGGTCGAGTGGTGAGACCCAGTACTTC.

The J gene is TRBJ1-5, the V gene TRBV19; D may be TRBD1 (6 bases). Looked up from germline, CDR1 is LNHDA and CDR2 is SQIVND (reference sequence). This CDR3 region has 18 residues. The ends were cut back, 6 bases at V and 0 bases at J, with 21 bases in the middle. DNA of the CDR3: TGTGCCAGTAGGGGGGGGGCTGCCGGGCGTGGTAGCAATCAGCCCCAGCATTTT. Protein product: CASRGGAAGRGSNQPQHF.

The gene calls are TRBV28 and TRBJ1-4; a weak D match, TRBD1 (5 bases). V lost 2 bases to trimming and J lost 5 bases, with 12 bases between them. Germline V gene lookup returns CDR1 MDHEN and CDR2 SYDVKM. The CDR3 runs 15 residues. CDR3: CASSLHQGTNEKLFF. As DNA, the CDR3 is TGTGCCAGCAGTTTACATCAGGGAACGAATGAAAAACTGTTTTTT. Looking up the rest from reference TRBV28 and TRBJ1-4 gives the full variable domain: DVKVTQSSRYLVKRTGEKVFLECVQDMDHENMFWYRQDPGLGLRLIYFSYDVKMKEKGDIPEGYSVSREKKERFSLILESASTNQTSMYLCASSLHQGTNEKLFFGSGTQLSVL.